The present TCR beta chain was sequenced within a study of T cell repertoires in cytomegalovirus infection. TCRdb analysed the reads with MiXCR anew, one entry per CDR3 protein. This sample carries about 700,000 distinct CDR3 sequences, 30% to 40% of them seen once, and the ten largest clones take 18%. Worth noting for this clonotype: The antigen remains unidentified.

CDR3 size: 14 residues. V was cut by 2 bases and J by 1 base, with 8 bases left in between. Germline CDR1 is MRHNA and CDR2 is SNTAGT. Sample: cultured PBMCs, taken from culture after CMV antigen stimulation. This receptor was taken from a human donor in good health (CMV status not recorded). Some clones in this sample may be carry-over from other donors' samples. This chain links TRBV6-4 with TRBJ1-1, with a tentative D call TRBD1 (5 bases). The CDR3 is CASSDGDGNTEAFF. The CDR3 DNA reads as TGTGCCAGCAGTGACGGGGACGGGAACACTGAAGCTTTCTTT.